This TCR beta chain is drawn from a study of T cells in Graves' hyperthyroidism and ophthalmopathy. RNA transcripts yielded amplified TCR beta CDR3 regions. Researchers ran a first-round RT-PCR on the TCR CDR3 using the HTBI primer set. TCRdb itself ran the multiplex PCR reads through MiXCR, one entry per CDR3 protein. This table has about 740,000 distinct CDR3 sequences, 11% to 15% appearing once. Whole-study findings and limits: Ophthalmopathy, as predicted by the model, came a median roughly 6.5 months after the prediction.

V gave up 0 bases and J gave up 3 bases, with 11 bases separating them. This CDR3 region has 16 residues. The V gene's germline CDR1 is MNHGY and CDR2 SVAAGI. In regard to this clonotype: Its antigen is not known.

Clinicians diagnosed patients from clinical symptoms, serum thyroxine and TRAb, thyroid ultrasound and orbital computed tomography. The V gene is TRBV6-9, the J gene TRBJ1-4, with D possibly being TRBD1 (5 bases). This receptor was identified in a woman aged 18-29 years with Graves' hyperthyroidism. What was sequenced was blood. The CDR3 spells CASSYSTGRPNEKLFF. In nucleotides, the CDR3 is TGTGCCAGCAGTTATTCAACAGGCCGGCCTAATGAAAAACTGTTTTTT.